The clone carrying this TCR beta chain was counted only a few times. CDR1 is SGHRS and CDR2 is YFSETQ in the germline V gene. The CDR3 has 16 amino acids. V was clipped by 2 bases and J by 6 bases; unmatched bases: 7. This sample is drawn from a study of T-cell memory formation after mild COVID-19. With constant-segment primers, 5'RACE yielded cDNA libraries of TCR alpha and TCR beta that carried sample barcodes and UMIs. A single record per CDR3 protein comes from TCRdb applying MiXCR to the 5' RACE reads. The top ten hold 12% of the sample, which has 430,000 or so distinct CDR3 sequences, around a quarter seen once.

This chain joins TRBV5-1 and TRBJ2-1, with 11 nucleotides matching TRBD2. Sequenced material: PBMCs or a T cell subset sorted from them (not recorded which). The TCR was taken from an adult woman who had mild COVID-19 (a few samples of this study predate the infection). Cell type and time point are not known. CDR3 DNA sequence: TGCGCCAGCAGCTTTTTAGCGGGAGGGGGGTCCAATGAGCAGTTCTTC. Amino acid sequence: CASSFLAGGGSNEQFF.